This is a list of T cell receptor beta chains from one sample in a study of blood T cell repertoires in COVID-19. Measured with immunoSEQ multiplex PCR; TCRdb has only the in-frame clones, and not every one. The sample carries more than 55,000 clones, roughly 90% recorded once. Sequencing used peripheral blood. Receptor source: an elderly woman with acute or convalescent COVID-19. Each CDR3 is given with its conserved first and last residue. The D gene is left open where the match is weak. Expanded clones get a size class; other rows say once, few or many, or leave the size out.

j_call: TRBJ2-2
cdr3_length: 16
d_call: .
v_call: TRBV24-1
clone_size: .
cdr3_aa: CATSDTGYSGTGELFF
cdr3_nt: TGTGCCACCAGTGATACAGGGTATTCGGGGACCGGGGAGCTGTTTTTT

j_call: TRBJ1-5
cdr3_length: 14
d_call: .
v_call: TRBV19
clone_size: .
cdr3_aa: CASTTALGNQPQHF
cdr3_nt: TGTGCCAGTACGACAGCTCTGGGCAATCAGCCCCAGCATTTT

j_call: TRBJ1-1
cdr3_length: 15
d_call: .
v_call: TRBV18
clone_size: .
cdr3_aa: CASSPAGAPGTEAFF
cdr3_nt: TGTGCCAGCTCACCTGCGGGAGCCCCGGGCACTGAAGCTTTCTTT

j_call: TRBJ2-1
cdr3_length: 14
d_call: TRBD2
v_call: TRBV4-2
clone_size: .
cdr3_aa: CASSPQTSPNEQFF
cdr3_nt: TGTGCCAGCAGCCCGCAGACTAGCCCCAATGAGCAGTTCTTC

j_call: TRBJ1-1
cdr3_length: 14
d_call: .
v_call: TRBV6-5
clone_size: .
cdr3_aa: CASSYTEEYTEAFF
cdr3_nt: TGTGCCAGCAGTTACACGGAGGAGTACACTGAAGCTTTCTTT

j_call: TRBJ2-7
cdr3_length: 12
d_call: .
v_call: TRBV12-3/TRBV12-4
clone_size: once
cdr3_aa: CASSLAKNEQYF
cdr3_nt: TGTGCCAGCAGTTTGGCCAAGAACGAGCAGTACTTC

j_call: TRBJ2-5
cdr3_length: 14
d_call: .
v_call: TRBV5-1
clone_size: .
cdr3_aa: CASSLGGFKETQYF
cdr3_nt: TGCGCCAGCAGCTTGGGAGGATTTAAAGAGACCCAGTACTTC

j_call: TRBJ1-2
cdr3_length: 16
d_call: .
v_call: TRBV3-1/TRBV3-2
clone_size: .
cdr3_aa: CASSQDLSNRLYGYTF
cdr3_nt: TGTGCCAGCAGCCAAGATCTTAGCAACAGGCTCTATGGCTACACCTTC

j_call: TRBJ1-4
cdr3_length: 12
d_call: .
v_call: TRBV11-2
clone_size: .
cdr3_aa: CASSLGEGELFF
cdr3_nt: TGTGCCAGCAGCTTGGGTGAGGGGGAACTGTTTTTT

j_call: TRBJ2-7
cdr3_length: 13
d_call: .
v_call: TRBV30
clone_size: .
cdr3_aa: CAWSGGAGREQYF
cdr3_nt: TGTGCCTGGAGTGGTGGGGCAGGGCGGGAGCAGTACTTC

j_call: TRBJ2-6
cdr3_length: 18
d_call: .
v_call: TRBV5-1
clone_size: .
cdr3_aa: CASSPGAGGSPGANVLTF
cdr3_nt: TGCGCCAGCAGCCCTGGTGCAGGAGGGAGCCCTGGGGCCAACGTCCTGACTTTC

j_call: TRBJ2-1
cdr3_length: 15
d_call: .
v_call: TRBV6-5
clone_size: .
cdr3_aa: CASSYLSGGSTEQFF
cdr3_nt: TGTGCCAGCAGTTACTTATCCGGGGGTTCGACTGAGCAGTTCTTC

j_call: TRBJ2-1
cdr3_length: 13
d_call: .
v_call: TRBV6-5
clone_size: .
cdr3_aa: CASSPTGLNEQFF
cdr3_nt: TGTGCCAGCAGTCCAACCGGTCTCAATGAGCAGTTCTTC

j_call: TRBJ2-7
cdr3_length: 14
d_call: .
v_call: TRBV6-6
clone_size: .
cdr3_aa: CASSYSDIGYEQYF
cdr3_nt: TGTGCCAGCAGTTACTCGGACATTGGCTACGAGCAGTACTTC

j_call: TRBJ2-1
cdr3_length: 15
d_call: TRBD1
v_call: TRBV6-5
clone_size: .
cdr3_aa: CASSYDRGEGNEQFF
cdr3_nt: TGTGCCAGCAGCTACGACAGGGGAGAAGGCAATGAGCAGTTCTTC

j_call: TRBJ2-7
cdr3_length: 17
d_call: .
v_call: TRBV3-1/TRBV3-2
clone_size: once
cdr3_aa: CASSLQPPTTADYEQYF
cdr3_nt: TGTGCCAGCAGCCTTCAACCTCCCACGACAGCCGACTACGAGCAGTACTTC

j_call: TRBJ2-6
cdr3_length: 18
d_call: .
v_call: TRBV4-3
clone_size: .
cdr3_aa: CASSQDLGPGSGANVLTF
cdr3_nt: TGCGCCAGCAGCCAAGATCTCGGCCCCGGGAGTGGGGCCAACGTCCTGACTTTC

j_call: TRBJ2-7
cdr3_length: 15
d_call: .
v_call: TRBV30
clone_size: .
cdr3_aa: CAWRRSAVPSYEQYF
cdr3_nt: TGTGCCTGGAGGCGAAGCGCAGTCCCCTCCTACGAGCAGTACTTC

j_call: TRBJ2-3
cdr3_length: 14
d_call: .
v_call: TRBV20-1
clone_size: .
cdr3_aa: CSASGGLGTDTQYF
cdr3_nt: TGCAGTGCTAGTGGGGGACTCGGCACAGATACGCAGTATTTT

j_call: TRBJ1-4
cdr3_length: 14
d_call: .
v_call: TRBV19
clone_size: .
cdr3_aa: CASSIDITNEKLFF
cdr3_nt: TGTGCCAGTAGTATCGACATAACTAATGAAAAACTGTTTTTT

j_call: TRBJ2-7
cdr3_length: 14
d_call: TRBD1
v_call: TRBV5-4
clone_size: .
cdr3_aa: CASSPLGQAYEQYF
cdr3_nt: TGTGCCAGCAGCCCCCTCGGACAGGCCTACGAGCAGTACTTC

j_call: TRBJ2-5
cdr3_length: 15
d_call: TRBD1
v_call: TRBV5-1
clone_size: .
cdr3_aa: CASSLVTGGGETQYF
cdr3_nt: TGCGCCAGCAGCTTGGTTACAGGGGGCGGAGAGACCCAGTACTTC

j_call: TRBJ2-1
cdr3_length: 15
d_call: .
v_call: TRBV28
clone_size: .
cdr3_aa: CASSEPGRMGNEQFF
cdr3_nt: TGTGCCAGCAGTGAGCCGGGTAGGATGGGCAATGAGCAGTTCTTC

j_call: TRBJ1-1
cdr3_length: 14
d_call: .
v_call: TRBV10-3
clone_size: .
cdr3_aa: CAIIAGAQGTEAFF
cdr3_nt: TGTGCCATCATTGCAGGGGCGCAGGGCACTGAAGCTTTCTTT

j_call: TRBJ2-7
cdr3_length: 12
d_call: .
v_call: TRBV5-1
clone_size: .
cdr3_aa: CASSLGSSEQYF
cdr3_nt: TGCGCCAGCAGCTTGGGGTCGAGCGAGCAGTACTTC

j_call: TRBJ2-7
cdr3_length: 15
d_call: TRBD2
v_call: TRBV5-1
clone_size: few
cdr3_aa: CASSFVTGGSYEQYF
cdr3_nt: TGCGCCAGCAGCTTTGTCACGGGGGGCTCCTACGAGCAGTACTTC

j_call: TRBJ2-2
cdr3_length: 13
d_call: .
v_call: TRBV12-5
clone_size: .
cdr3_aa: CASGQGNTGELFF
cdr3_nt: TGTGCTAGTGGCCAGGGAAACACCGGGGAGCTGTTTTTT

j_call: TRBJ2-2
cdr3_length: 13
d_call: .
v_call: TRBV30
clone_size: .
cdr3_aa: CASFLSNTGELFF
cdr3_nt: TGTGCCTCCTTTCTATCGAACACCGGGGAGCTGTTTTTT

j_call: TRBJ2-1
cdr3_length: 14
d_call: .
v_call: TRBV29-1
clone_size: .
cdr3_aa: CSVEERTQYNEQFF
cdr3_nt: TGCAGCGTTGAAGAACGGACACAATACAATGAGCAGTTCTTC

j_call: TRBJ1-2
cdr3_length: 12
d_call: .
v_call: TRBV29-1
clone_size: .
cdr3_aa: CSAGSGEGGYTF
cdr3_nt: TGCAGCGCTGGGTCCGGGGAGGGCGGCTACACCTTC

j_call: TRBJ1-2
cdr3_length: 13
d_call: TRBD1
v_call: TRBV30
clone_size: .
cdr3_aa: CAWGMGQGNGYTF
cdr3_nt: TGTGCCTGGGGGATGGGACAGGGCAACGGCTACACCTTC

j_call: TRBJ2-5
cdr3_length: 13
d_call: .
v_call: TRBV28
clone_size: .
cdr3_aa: CASSLTSTETQYF
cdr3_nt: TGTGCCAGCAGTTTAACCAGTACGGAGACCCAGTACTTC

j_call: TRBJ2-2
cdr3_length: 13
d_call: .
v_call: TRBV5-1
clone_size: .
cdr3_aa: CASSWRQPGELFF
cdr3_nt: TGCGCCAGCAGCTGGAGACAGCCCGGGGAGCTGTTTTTT

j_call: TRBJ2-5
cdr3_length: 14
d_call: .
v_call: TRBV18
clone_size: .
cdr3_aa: CASSPISGKETQYF
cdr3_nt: TGTGCCAGCTCCCCCATCTCGGGGAAAGAGACCCAGTACTTC

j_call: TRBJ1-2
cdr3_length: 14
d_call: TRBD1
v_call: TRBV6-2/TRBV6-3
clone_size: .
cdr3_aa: CASSSHRGNYGYTF
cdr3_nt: TGTGCCAGCAGTTCCCACAGGGGGAACTATGGCTACACCTTC

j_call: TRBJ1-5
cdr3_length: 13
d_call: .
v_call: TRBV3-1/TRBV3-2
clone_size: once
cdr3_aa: CASSSQGEQPQHF
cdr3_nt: TGTGCCAGCAGCTCGCAGGGTGAGCAGCCCCAGCATTTT

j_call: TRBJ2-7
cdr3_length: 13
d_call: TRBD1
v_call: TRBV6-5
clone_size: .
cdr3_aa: CASLRQGLDEQYF
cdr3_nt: TGTGCCAGCCTAAGACAGGGGTTGGACGAGCAGTACTTC

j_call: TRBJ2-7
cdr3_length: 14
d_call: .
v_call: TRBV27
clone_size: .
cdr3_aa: CASTEEGGAYEQYF
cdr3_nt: TGTGCCAGCACCGAAGAGGGAGGCGCCTACGAGCAGTACTTC

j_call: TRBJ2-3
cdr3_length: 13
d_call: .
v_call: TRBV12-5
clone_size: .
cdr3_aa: CASGLRVADTQYF
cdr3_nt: TGTGCTAGTGGTTTGCGGGTGGCAGATACGCAGTATTTT

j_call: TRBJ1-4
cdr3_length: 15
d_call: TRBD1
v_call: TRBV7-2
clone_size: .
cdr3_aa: CASSYVRGQGEKLFF
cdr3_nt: TGTGCCAGCAGCTACGTCAGGGGGCAGGGTGAAAAACTGTTTTTT

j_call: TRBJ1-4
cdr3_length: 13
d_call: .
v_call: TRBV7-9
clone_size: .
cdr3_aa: CASRVEGDEKLFF
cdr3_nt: TGTGCCAGCAGGGTCGAAGGAGATGAAAAACTGTTTTTT

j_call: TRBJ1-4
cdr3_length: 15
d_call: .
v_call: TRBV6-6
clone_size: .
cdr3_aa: CASSYAAARGEKLFF
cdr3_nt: TGTGCCAGCAGTTACGCGGCCGCTCGGGGTGAAAAACTGTTTTTT

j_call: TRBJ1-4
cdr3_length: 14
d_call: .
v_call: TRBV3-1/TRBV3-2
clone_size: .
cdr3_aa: CASSQVAAREKLFF
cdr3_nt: TGTGCCAGCAGCCAAGTTGCGGCGAGAGAAAAACTGTTTTTT

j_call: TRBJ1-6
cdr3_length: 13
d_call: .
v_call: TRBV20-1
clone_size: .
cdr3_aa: CSASFRGNSPLHF
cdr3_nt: TGCAGTGCTAGTTTCAGAGGAAACTCACCCCTCCACTTT